Below, one T cell receptor beta chain is given with its context. As yet, its antigen is unknown. Within the sample, other DNA sequences also encode this same CDR3. Healthy HIV-negative adults without recent acute infections or vaccinations served as donors. A CD45RA-negative memory subset and a CD45RA+ naive subset were separated from the CD4+ cells. Unmatched junction bases numbered 2, after V lost 0 bases and J lost 4 bases. The CDR3 sequence is 14 residues long. Germline V gene sequence: CDR1 GTSNPN, CDR2 SVGIG (reference sequence). The data belong to a study of shared clonotypes between healthy human individuals. Assay used: immunoSEQ multiplex PCR; TCRdb lists only in-frame clones, some missing. The table includes 740,000 or so clones, more than 70% detected once. Study-level results: Non-shared clonotypes showed lower generation probabilities than clonotypes common to all four donors. A generally larger estimated richness was seen in naive subsets than in memory subsets.

The chain recombines TRBV30 with TRBJ1-5; 8 bases map to TRBD1. What was sequenced was memory CD4+ T cells sorted from blood. Subset denoted: CD45RA-negative fraction. This sequence was found in a woman aged 25 to 39 in good health. The chain's CDR3 is CAWSVQGGNQPQHF. In DNA, the CDR3 is TGTGCCTGGAGTGTACAGGGGGGAAATCAGCCCCAGCATTTT. Full variable domain (missing parts from reference TRBV30 and TRBJ1-5): SQTIHQWPATLVQPVGSPLSLECTVEGTSNPNLYWYRQAAGRGLQLLFYSVGIGQISSEVPQNLSASRPQDRQFILSSKKLLLSDSGFYLCAWSVQGGNQPQHFGDGTRLSIL.